The rows below give T cell receptor beta chains drawn from one sample of a study of T cell responses to AZD1222 COVID-19 vaccine. Data came from immunoSEQ multiplex PCR; TCRdb stores just in-frame clones and leaves some out. The sample gives around 99,000 clones, nearly 90% of which show up once; approximately 17% is in the top ten. The sequencing here drew on peripheral blood, taken on day 0 of AZD1222 vaccination. These receptors were obtained from an adult in good health. Both conserved end residues are part of each CDR3. D genes are given only for firm matches. A row's size may be missing; if present it is once, few, many or a size class.

J | size | V | D | DNA | CDR3
TRBJ1-2 | NA | TRBV9 | NA | TGTGCCAGCAGCGTAGCAGTGGGGGCTCTACCTTATGGCTACACCTTC | CASSVAVGALPYGYTF
TRBJ1-6 | NA | TRBV11-2 | NA | TGTGCCAGCAGCTTAATCAGGGGTGGCAATTCACCCCTCCACTTT | CASSLIRGGNSPLHF
TRBJ2-1 | NA | TRBV11-3 | NA | TGTGCCAGCAGCTTAACGGGAGTGACCTACAATGAGCAGTTCTTC | CASSLTGVTYNEQFF
TRBJ1-5 | NA | TRBV7-9 | TRBD1 | TGTGCCAGCAGCTTAGCCCAGACAGGGAGAAGCAATCAGCCCCAGCATTTT | CASSLAQTGRSNQPQHF
TRBJ2-3 | NA | TRBV10-3 | NA | TGTGCCATCAACTCGGGGGCCATCGATACGCAGTATTTT | CAINSGAIDTQYF
TRBJ1-1 | few | TRBV19 | NA | TGTGCCAGTAGTATGATTTTCCCAGGTGAAGCTTTCTTT | CASSMIFPGEAFF
TRBJ1-4 | NA | TRBV4-3 | NA | TGCGCCAGCAGCCAAGAGTGGGGGCCGCGCGAAAAACTGTTTTTT | CASSQEWGPREKLFF
TRBJ2-2 | NA | TRBV5-5 | NA | TGTGCCAAAAGAAAAGGGAGTGCAAACGCGAACACCGGGGAGCTGTTTTTT | CAKRKGSANANTGELFF
TRBJ2-1 | NA | TRBV4-3 | TRBD2 | TGCGCCAGCAGCCAAGATAAAAGCGGGAGCTACAATGAGCAGTTCTTC | CASSQDKSGSYNEQFF
TRBJ2-3 | NA | TRBV19 | NA | TGTGCCAGTAGTATATCGGCCATTGGAGCGGATACGCAGTATTTT | CASSISAIGADTQYF
TRBJ1-2 | few | TRBV20-1 | NA | TGCAGTGCTAGTAGGGCTACTATAGGGGGCTACACCTTC | CSASRATIGGYTF
TRBJ1-6 | NA | TRBV12-3/TRBV12-4 | NA | TGTGCCAGCAGTTCCCTAGGGGCCCTCCACTTT | CASSSLGALHF
TRBJ1-5 | NA | TRBV28 | NA | TGTGCCAGCAGTTCGACAGTTCCCAATCAGCCCCAGCATTTT | CASSSTVPNQPQHF
TRBJ2-2 | NA | TRBV15 | NA | TGTGCCACCAGCAGAGAACGGCGGATCGGGGAGCTGTTTTTT | CATSRERRIGELFF
TRBJ1-2 | NA | TRBV5-1 | NA | TGCGCCAGCAGCTTGGAGGGACTTGGCTACACCTTC | CASSLEGLGYTF
TRBJ2-5 | NA | TRBV10-3 | NA | TGTGCCATCAGTGTGGGGCTAGAGACCCAGTACTTC | CAISVGLETQYF
TRBJ2-5 | NA | TRBV4-3 | NA | TGCGCCAGCAGCCTCCACATCGAGGAGACCCAGTACTTC | CASSLHIEETQYF
TRBJ1-1 | once | TRBV10-3 | NA | TGTGCCATCAGTGGACAGAAAAACACTGAAGCTTTCTTT | CAISGQKNTEAFF
TRBJ2-1 | NA | TRBV29-1 | TRBD2 | TGCAGCGTGAGACTAGCGGGAGGCCCTGTGGGGGAGAATGAGCAGTTCTTC | CSVRLAGGPVGENEQFF
TRBJ2-7 | NA | TRBV10-3 | TRBD2 | TGTGCCGTCCGCGGAGGGCGGGGGGCCTACGAGCAGTACTTC | CAVRGGRGAYEQYF
TRBJ1-1 | NA | TRBV19 | NA | TGTGCCAGTAGTTCTCTCCGTGGGGCTGAAGCTTTCTTT | CASSSLRGAEAFF
TRBJ1-1 | NA | TRBV18 | NA | TGTGCCAGCTCACCACCCGGCCGAGGCAGGGGCACTGAAGCTTTCTTT | CASSPPGRGRGTEAFF
TRBJ1-5 | NA | TRBV5-6 | TRBD1 | TGTGCCAGCAGCTTTTCTACAGGGGATCAGCCCCAGCATTTT | CASSFSTGDQPQHF
TRBJ2-1 | NA | TRBV5-1 | TRBD2 | TGCGCCAGCAAGGGTGGGGTAGCGGGGGGCCCGAACTCCTACAATGAGCAGTTCTTC | CASKGGVAGGPNSYNEQFF
TRBJ1-1 | NA | TRBV6-1 | TRBD1 | TGTGCCAGCAGCAGAATGACAGGGGCCACTGAAGCTTTCTTT | CASSRMTGATEAFF
TRBJ1-5 | NA | TRBV21-1 | NA | TGTGCCAGCAGCGGCAGGGAAGGCAATCAGCCCCAGCATTTT | CASSGREGNQPQHF
TRBJ1-2 | NA | TRBV9 | NA | TGTGCCAGCAGCGTAGAGCAGTCGAAGGGAGGAGGCTACACCTTC | CASSVEQSKGGGYTF
TRBJ1-5 | NA | TRBV28 | TRBD1 | TGTGCCAGCAGCAACGGACAGGGTCATCAGCCCCAGCATTTT | CASSNGQGHQPQHF
TRBJ2-3 | NA | TRBV19 | NA | TGTGCCAGTAGTATAGGGGGCCCTTCCGGGACAGATACGCAGTATTTT | CASSIGGPSGTDTQYF